The T cell receptor beta chain described here comes from a study of T cell responses to AZD1222 COVID-19 vaccine. Broader study findings: At study baseline, merely six AZD1222 recipients were seropositive. Donors in the cohort were predominantly white British and more often female, and clonal diversity was possibly underestimated.

Generated by immunoSEQ multiplex PCR, the TCRdb table keeps only in-frame clones and is missing some. The table shows about 130,000 clones, with more than 90% occurring only once. This clone has only one observation. The antigen remains unidentified. This CDR3 has 15 amino acids. Trimming removed 7 bases from V and 0 bases from J, with 11 bases in between. The germline CDR1 and CDR2 sequences are KGHDR and SFDVKD. Both about-4-week and about-12-week second-dose recipients were combined. The input for sequencing was peripheral blood, taken 28 days after the second AZD1222 dose. The V gene is TRBV24-1, the J gene TRBJ2-2; D gene uncertain. The clonotype originates from an adult who received the AZD1222 COVID-19 vaccine. The CDR3: CATRGQASNTGELFF. The DNA for the CDR3 is TGTGCCACCAGGGGTCAAGCATCGAACACCGGGGAGCTGTTTTTT.